The 27 T cell receptor beta chains presented below share a single source sample, sequenced in a study of vaccination and CD4 T cells after COVID-19. These receptors' targets are unknown. Treatment noted: approximately nine-day PBMC culture with coronavirus spike peptide pools or control peptides (ViraFEST assay). Once obtained from cultured CD4+ T cells, the DNA was sequenced using the Oncomine TCR Beta short-read assay. TCRdb passed the PCR reads through MiXCR, listing each CDR3 protein once. The profile shows some 10,000 distinct CDR3 sequences, about 77% of them singletons. The sequenced material came from CD4+ T cells from blood, cultured in vitro. These receptor sequences come from a human donor who had recovered from COVID-19.

The rearrangement links TRBV6-1 to TRBJ1-2, with 8 nucleotides matching TRBD1. J gave up 7 bases and V 5 bases, and 9 bases lay outside the gene matches. This CDR3 has 14 residues. Germline loops: CDR1 MNHNS, CDR2 SASEGT. The CDR3 nucleotides read TGTGCCAGCAGTACGGCTCAGGGGGCGGGTGGCTACACCTTC. Encoded protein: CASSTAQGAGGYTF.

V gene TRBV28 combines with J gene TRBJ2-7; a weak D match, TRBD1 (6 bases). Trimming left V 5 bases short and J 6 bases short, with 20 bases between. Looked up from germline, CDR1 is MDHEN and CDR2 is SYDVKM. The CDR3 sequence is 15 residues long. This chain's CDR3 is CASSPSGLGASEQYF. The CDR3, as DNA: TGTGCCAGCAGTCCCTCCGGGTTGGGGGCAAGCGAGCAGTACTTC.

This clonotype was counted between two and nine times. The V gene is TRBV27, the J gene TRBJ1-2; D is perhaps TRBD1 (6 bases). The CDR3 loop spans 13 amino acids. Germline V gene data show CDR1 as MNHEY and CDR2 as SMNVEV (reference sequence). With 2 bases removed from V and 8 bases from J, the gap between germline ends came to 12 bases. The CDR3 spells CASSLPTGRGYTF. CDR3 in DNA: TGTGCCAGCAGTTTACCCACAGGGAGGGGCTACACCTTC.

The chain couples TRBV20-1 to TRBJ1-5; possibly TRBD1 for D (5 bases). The CDR3 extends over 15 amino acids. V shed 3 bases and J shed 2 bases, with 14 bases lying between them. The germline CDR1 and CDR2 sequences are DFQATT and SNEGSKA (reference sequence). The CDR3 DNA is TGCAGTGCTAGTCCACCCAGGGCTGGCAATCAGCCCCAGCATTTT. Protein product: CSASPPRAGNQPQHF.

The chain couples TRBV20-1 to TRBJ2-1; 7 bases are a match to TRBD2. V shed 5 bases, J shed 7 bases, and the junction held 11 bases outside the gene matches. The V gene's germline CDR1 is DFQATT and CDR2 SNEGSKA (reference sequence). The CDR3 runs to 14 residues. The CDR3 nucleotides are TGCAGTGCTCTACTCTCGCGGGAGTTAAATGAGCAGTTCTTC. Translation gives CSALLSRELNEQFF.

V is TRBV6-5 and J is TRBJ2-5, with D hard to call. Germline CDR1 and CDR2: MNHEY and SVGAGI. This CDR3 is built from 12 residues. Trimming shortened V by 2 bases and J by 5 bases, and 6 bases separated the two germline ends. CDR3 sequence: CASSYPWETQYF. The CDR3, as DNA: TGTGCCAGCAGTTACCCGTGGGAGACCCAGTACTTC.

This sequence joins TRBV27 and TRBJ2-7; TRBD1 matches at 10 bases. CDR1 is MNHEY, CDR2 SMNVEV, per germline (reference sequence). The CDR3 has 17 residues. Trimming took 8 bases from V and 0 from J; bases not matched to a gene: 13. The DNA for the CDR3 is TGTGCCAGCTCACGAGGGACAGGGGCCCCCCGCTCCTACGAGCAGTACTTC. Translating it yields CASSRGTGAPRSYEQYF.

The chain carries TRBV19 and TRBJ2-1; 9 bases are a match to TRBD1. The CDR3 has 14 amino acids. Looked up from germline, CDR1 is LNHDA and CDR2 is SQIVND (reference sequence). V lost 6 bases, J lost 8 bases, and 8 bases stayed unmatched. CDR3 DNA sequence: TGTGCCAGTAGAGCCGGGACAGGGCGTCATGAGCAGTTCTTC. This translates into CASRAGTGRHEQFF.

The chain has TRBV6-2 or TRBV6-3 and TRBJ2-7, with TRBD2 matching over 12 bases. Germline V lookup: CDR1 MNHEY, CDR2 SVGEGT. The V and J ends lost 6 bases and 7 bases, in that order; junction bases with no gene match: 7. The CDR3 consists of 14 residues. The DNA of the CDR3 is TGTGCCAGCAGCAGACTAGCGGGAGATAGGGAGCAGTACTTC. Protein sequence: CASSRLAGDREQYF.

This clonotype has a single count. The chain links TRBV20-1 to TRBJ1-6, with TRBD1 matching 10 bases. Germline CDR1 is DFQATT and CDR2 is SNEGSKA (reference sequence). Unmatched junction bases numbered 10, after V lost 5 bases and J lost 9 bases. There are 15 residues in the CDR3. This CDR3 is CSAVPGTGVGSPLHF. The CDR3 region has the DNA TGCAGTGCTGTACCCGGGACAGGGGTAGGTTCACCCCTCCACTTT.

The DNA for the CDR3 is TGTGCCAGCAGTTTAAAAGGACGAGGATACGAGCAGTACTTC. It translates to CASSLKGRGYEQYF. J is TRBJ2-7 and V is TRBV27; D gene uncertain. CDR3 length: 14 residues. Trimming removed 2 bases at V and 4 bases at J, with 12 bases between. Germline V CDR1 and CDR2: MNHEY, SMNVEV (reference sequence).

The V call is TRBV4-3, the J call TRBJ2-7; D is ambiguous. V lost 0 bases and J lost 2, with 11 bases in between. CDR1 LGHNA and CDR2 YSLEER come from the germline V gene. The CDR3 has 15 amino acids. The CDR3: CASSQEGIGPYEQYF. In DNA, the CDR3 is TGCGCCAGCAGCCAAGAGGGGATCGGGCCCTACGAGCAGTACTTC.

This rearrangement joins TRBV7-3 to TRBJ2-5; the D gene is possibly TRBD2 (5 bases). CDR1 and CDR2 (germline): SGHTA, FQGTGA. The CDR3 sequence is 14 residues long. The V end lost 3 bases, the J end lost 5 bases, and 13 bases lay between the germline ends. DNA for the CDR3: TGTGCCAGCAGCTTTCGCGGGTTGGGTGAGACCCAGTACTTC. Translating it yields CASSFRGLGETQYF.

This chain uses TRBV11-3 with TRBJ2-7, with 9 bases matching TRBD2. Per germline, CDR1 SGHNT and CDR2 YENEEA. CDR3 size: 14 residues. J lost 2 bases, V lost 4 bases, and 3 bases had no gene match. The CDR3 loop reads CASSSSGAAYEQYF. The CDR3 DNA reads as TGTGCCAGCAGCTCTAGCGGGGCTGCCTACGAGCAGTACTTC.

In its sample, this clonotype was seen once. The chain uses TRBV24-1 and TRBJ1-2, with 7 bases matching TRBD1. The CDR3 runs 15 residues. The V and J ends lost 4 bases and 3 bases, in that order; junction bases with no gene match: 7. In germline, CDR1 is KGHDR, CDR2 SFDVKD. The DNA for the CDR3 is TGTGCCACCAGTGACTACTCAACAGGGGACTATGGCTACACCTTC. This sequence encodes CATSDYSTGDYGYTF.

CDR3 protein: CSATTGDRRGEQFF. For the CDR3, the DNA is TGCAGTGCCACTACGGGAGACCGGCGGGGTGAGCAGTTCTTC. The gene calls are TRBV20-1 and TRBJ2-1, with D possibly TRBD2 on 6 matching bases. CDR3 size: 14 residues. V lost 6 bases, J lost 9 bases, and 21 bases lay in between. Germline assignment: CDR1 DFQATT and CDR2 SNEGSKA (reference sequence).

V is TRBV6-1 and J is TRBJ1-2; D might be TRBD1 (5 bases). V was pared by 5 bases and J by 4 bases, with 11 bases between. Germline V gene lookup returns CDR1 MNHNS and CDR2 SASEGT. CDR3 size: 13 residues. The chain's CDR3 is CASSTDISYGYTF. CDR3 coding DNA: TGTGCCAGCAGTACGGACATTTCCTATGGCTACACCTTC.

V usage is TRBV12-3 or TRBV12-4 and J usage is TRBJ2-3; D is perhaps TRBD1 (5 bases). Trimming left V 10 bases short and J 6 bases short, with 20 bases between. The CDR3 is made up of 14 amino acids. The CDR3 region is CANSRVGFGDTQYF. The CDR3 bases are TGTGCCAACAGCAGGGTGGGGTTTGGGGATACGCAGTATTTT.

The chain has TRBV7-2 and TRBJ2-3; D ambiguous. The CDR3 contains 14 residues. Trimming removed 2 bases at V and 3 bases at J, with 9 bases between. CDR1 is SGHTA, CDR2 FQGNSA, per germline. The CDR3, as DNA: TGTGCCAGCAGCTTAATAGCCTCTACAGATACGCAGTATTTT. Translating it yields CASSLIASTDTQYF. The entire variable domain, with the rest obtained from reference TRBV7-2 and TRBJ2-3, is as follows: GAGVSQSPSNKVTEKGKDVELRCDPISGHTALYWYRQSLGQGLEFLIYFQGNSAPDKSGLPSDRFSAERTGGSVSTLTIQRTQQEDSAVYLCASSLIASTDTQYFGPGTRLTVL.

This clonotype has just a few counts. Here the CDR3 reads CASSINYGGTEAFF. The CDR3 DNA sequence: TGTGCCAGTAGTATCAATTACGGGGGCACTGAAGCTTTCTTT. The chain joins TRBV19 to TRBJ1-1; tentatively, D is TRBD1 (5 bases). The V end was cut by 3 bases, the J end by 4 bases, with 12 bases between. The CDR3 has 14 amino acids. Germline CDR1 and CDR2: LNHDA and SQIVND (reference sequence).

The chain carries TRBV6-2 or TRBV6-3 and TRBJ1-5; D gene ambiguous. V lost 5 bases and J 4 bases, leaving 6 bases between the germline ends. Germline loops: CDR1 MNHEY, CDR2 SVGEGT. The CDR3 covers 12 residues. The CDR3 reads CASSHPNQPQHF. The CDR3 DNA sequence: TGTGCCAGCAGTCACCCTAATCAGCCCCAGCATTTT.

This clonotype has a handful of counts. The chain recombines TRBV27 with TRBJ1-2; D remains ambiguous. Trimming removed 8 bases at V and 5 bases at J, with 15 bases between. Germline V gene lookup returns CDR1 MNHEY and CDR2 SMNVEV (reference sequence). The CDR3 contains 13 residues. CDR3 DNA: TGTGCCAGCCCCCACGAGTCGGGTTATGGCTACACCTTC. It is translated as CASPHESGYGYTF.

V gene TRBV20-1 combines with J gene TRBJ2-5; TRBD2 matches 10 bases. With V trimmed by 5 bases and J by 2 bases, 11 bases remained unmatched. The CDR3 has 16 residues. Germline-derived CDR1 and CDR2 are DFQATT and SNEGSKA (reference sequence). CDR3: CSAAGVAGGQQETQYF. DNA of the CDR3: TGCAGTGCTGCTGGAGTAGCGGGAGGACAGCAAGAGACCCAGTACTTC.

The chain uses TRBV20-1 and TRBJ1-5; no clear D gene. Germline loops: CDR1 DFQATT, CDR2 SNEGSKA (reference sequence). The germline V and J ends were trimmed by 3 bases and 0 bases, with 12 bases remaining between them. The CDR3 sequence is 15 residues long. CDR3 bases: TGCAGTGCTAGTTCCAGTTACTATAGCAATCAGCCCCAGCATTTT. The encoded protein is CSASSSYYSNQPQHF.

The chain uses TRBV29-1 and TRBJ1-3, with D possibly TRBD1 on 6 matching bases. V lost 7 bases to trimming and J lost 4 bases, with 14 bases between them. Germline CDR1 SQVTM, CDR2 ANQGSEA. CDR3 length: 13 residues. The CDR3 DNA reads TGCAGCGCCGGGGGGGGCTCGGGAAACACCATATATTTT. Residues: CSAGGGSGNTIYF. Full variable domain (remainder filled in from reference TRBV29-1 and TRBJ1-3): SAVISQKPSRDICQRGTSLTIQCQVDSQVTMMFWYRQQPGQSLTLIATANQGSEATYESGFVIDKFPISRPNLTFSTLTVSNMSPEDSSIYLCSAGGGSGNTIYFGEGSWLTVV.

The CDR3 spells CASSLAFEWTDQETQYF. The DNA of the CDR3 is TGTGCCAGCAGCTTAGCGTTTGAATGGACAGACCAAGAGACCCAGTACTTC. The chain links TRBV7-9 to TRBJ2-5; tentative D call: TRBD1 (6 bases). The CDR3 sequence is 17 residues long. Germline V gives CDR1 SEHNR, CDR2 FQNEAQ (reference sequence). Trimming left V 0 bases short and J 0 bases short, with 14 bases between.

V usage is TRBV19 and J usage is TRBJ1-5; TRBD1 matches 9 bases. This CDR3 contains 16 residues. Germline lookup yields CDR1 LNHDA and CDR2 SQIVND (reference sequence). The ends lost 6 bases at V and 0 bases at J; junction bases unmatched: 6. The CDR3 region has the DNA TGTGCCAGTAGCGACAGGGGGTCCTATAGCAATCAGCCCCAGCATTTT. It codes for CASSDRGSYSNQPQHF.